This is a list of T cell receptor beta chains from one sample in a study of T-cell memory formation after mild COVID-19. TCRdb processed the 5' RACE reads anew with MiXCR; each CDR3 protein has one entry. The profile shows 400,000 to 500,000 distinct CDR3 sequences, roughly 18% of them singletons. The material sequenced was PBMCs or a T cell subset sorted from them (not recorded which). The receptors were sampled from a man aged 18 to 30 who had mild COVID-19 (a few samples of this study predate the infection). Cell type and time point are not known. Both conserved end residues are part of each CDR3. The order of the fields is J gene, clone size, V gene, D gene, CDR3 DNA, CDR3 protein. D genes are given only for firm matches. Rows may omit the clone size; those that give it use once, few, many or a size class.

TRBJ2-1	NA	TRBV7-6	TRBD2	TGTGCCAGCAGCTCGTTGACTAGCCCCGTTGTGGACAATGAGCAGTTCTTC	CASSSLTSPVVDNEQFF
TRBJ2-1	NA	TRBV7-9	NA	TGTGCCAGCAGCTTACAAGGTGACGGATACAATGAGCAGTTCTTC	CASSLQGDGYNEQFF
TRBJ2-7	NA	TRBV27	NA	TGTGCCAGCAGTTTGCAGAGGCACTACGAGCAGTACTTC	CASSLQRHYEQYF
TRBJ2-3	few	TRBV12-3/TRBV12-4	TRBD2	TGTGCCAGCAGTCCACCGGGACTAGCGGGGACTACGCAGTATTTT	CASSPPGLAGTTQYF
TRBJ2-4	few	TRBV7-9	NA	TGTGCCAGCAGCTTAAGGGCAGGGGATGACAAAAACATTCAGTACTTC	CASSLRAGDDKNIQYF
TRBJ2-5	NA	TRBV12-3/TRBV12-4	TRBD2	TGTGCCAGCAGCCGCGCGGGGGAAGTTCGTGAGACCCAGTACTTC	CASSRAGEVRETQYF
TRBJ2-3	NA	TRBV4-2	TRBD2	TGTGCCAGCAGCCAAGATGGCCGGGGGGGCACAGATACGCAGTATTTT	CASSQDGRGGTDTQYF
TRBJ2-1	NA	TRBV27	NA	TGTGCCAGCAGGACGGGACGGAGTAACAATGAGCAGTTCTTC	CASRTGRSNNEQFF
TRBJ1-5	few	TRBV19	NA	TGTGCCAGTAGTGCCCTCGATCAGCCCCAGCATTTT	CASSALDQPQHF
TRBJ2-7	NA	TRBV11-2	NA	TGTGCCAGCAGCGCCCCACATCGAGGCCTCTACGAGCAGTACTTC	CASSAPHRGLYEQYF
TRBJ2-7	few	TRBV11-2	NA	TGTGCCAGCAGCTTCGGCTACAGCTCCTACGAGCAGTACTTC	CASSFGYSSYEQYF
TRBJ2-1	many	TRBV7-6	TRBD2	TGTGCCAGCAGCCCCACGGGGGGGAACTACAATGAGCAGTTCTTC	CASSPTGGNYNEQFF
TRBJ2-3	few	TRBV20-1	NA	TGCAGTGCTAGTACGGGGCTGGGAGATACGCAGTATTTT	CSASTGLGDTQYF
TRBJ2-5	NA	TRBV6-5	TRBD2	TGTGCCAGCAGTTACTCGAAGACTAGCGGGGGGTTAGTCGGCGAGACCCAGTACTTC	CASSYSKTSGGLVGETQYF
TRBJ2-3	few	TRBV7-3	TRBD1	TGTGCCAGCAGCTCGCGGGACAGGGGGGTCGCAGATACGCAGTATTTT	CASSSRDRGVADTQYF
TRBJ2-1	NA	TRBV7-9	TRBD1	TGTGCCAGCAGCTACCGGGACAGGGGGCTCGATGAGCAGTTCTTC	CASSYRDRGLDEQFF
TRBJ1-2	NA	TRBV20-1	NA	TGCAGTGCTAGAGTTGCGACAACTACCTATGGCTACACCTTC	CSARVATTTYGYTF
TRBJ2-6	NA	TRBV5-1	NA	TGCGCCAGCAGCTTGGTGAGGGGTCCACTCTCTGGGGCCAACGTCCTGACTTTC	CASSLVRGPLSGANVLTF
TRBJ1-2	NA	TRBV6-2/TRBV6-3	NA	TGTGCCAGCAGTTACGAGTCTCCGCGAGGCTACACCTTC	CASSYESPRGYTF
TRBJ2-3	many	TRBV4-3	NA	TGCGCCAGCAGCGAACAGAGCCCTCATCAAGCTGATACGCAGTATTTT	CASSEQSPHQADTQYF
TRBJ2-2	few	TRBV20-1	NA	TGCAGTGCTAGAGATAGAAGGGTTGGGGCCGGGGAGCTGTTTTTT	CSARDRRVGAGELFF
TRBJ2-2	few	TRBV12-3/TRBV12-4	NA	TGTGCCAGCAGTGAGGGAAACACCGGGGAGCTGTTTTTT	CASSEGNTGELFF
TRBJ2-1	few	TRBV29-1	TRBD1	TGCAGCGTTGAAAGGACAGGGGAGGTAAATGAGCAGTTCTTC	CSVERTGEVNEQFF
TRBJ1-5	many	TRBV7-2	NA	TGTGCCAGCAGCCTCGCGGGGGGGGCCGGTCAGCCCCAGCATTTT	CASSLAGGAGQPQHF
TRBJ2-7	NA	TRBV5-1	NA	TGCGCCAGCAGCCGATTTTCGGGGATTGGGTCCTACGAGCAGTACTTC	CASSRFSGIGSYEQYF
TRBJ2-2	NA	TRBV6-1	NA	TGTGCCAGCAGTGATGTTTCAGGGGAAGACACCGGGGAGCTGTTTTTT	CASSDVSGEDTGELFF
TRBJ2-5	few	TRBV5-1	TRBD1	TGCGCCAGCAGCTTGCGACAGGGCTCTTCTAGATACCAAGAGACCCAGTACTTC	CASSLRQGSSRYQETQYF
TRBJ2-3	NA	TRBV7-2	TRBD2	TGTGCCAGCAGCCCTACCATAAGCGGGGGGATTACAGATACGCAGTATTTT	CASSPTISGGITDTQYF
TRBJ1-1	few	TRBV6-5	NA	TGTGCCAGCAGTTATTACGGGGGTGCTTTCTTT	CASSYYGGAFF
TRBJ2-5	NA	TRBV7-8	NA	TGTGCCAGCAGCTTAGCGGCGGCAGCCCAAGAGACCCAGTACTTC	CASSLAAAAQETQYF
TRBJ2-3	NA	TRBV3-1	NA	TGTGCCAGCAGCCAAGAAGTGGGGATCACAGATACGCAGTATTTT	CASSQEVGITDTQYF
TRBJ1-5	NA	TRBV28	NA	TGTGCCAGCAGTAATAGCAATCAGCCCCAGCATTTT	CASSNSNQPQHF
TRBJ2-1	NA	TRBV12-3/TRBV12-4	NA	TGTGCCAGCAGTTTCTCGAGGGTGCCCGCCTTC	CASSFSRVPAF
TRBJ2-3	many	TRBV7-3	NA	TGTGCCAGCAGCTTGGGGACGCGAGATACGCAGTATTTT	CASSLGTRDTQYF
TRBJ2-7	NA	TRBV4-2	TRBD2	TGTGCCAGCAGCCAAGCAGTCCACACTAGCGGGGGAAGAGCTAGTTACGAGCAGTACTTC	CASSQAVHTSGGRASYEQYF
TRBJ2-5	NA	TRBV2	NA	TGTGCCAGCAGTGTAGCGGAACAAGAGACCCAGTACTTC	CASSVAEQETQYF
TRBJ2-2	few	TRBV4-3	TRBD1	TGCGCCAGCAGCCAAGAGGCTGCCACCGGGACAGGGAACACCGGGGAGCTGTTTTTT	CASSQEAATGTGNTGELFF
TRBJ1-1	many	TRBV7-2	NA	TGTGCCAGCAGCTTACTAACTTACTGGGGCACTGAAGCTTTCTTT	CASSLLTYWGTEAFF
TRBJ2-5	NA	TRBV7-3	TRBD2	TGTGCCAGCAGCTATCCGGGACTAGCGACTTCCTTGCAGACCCAGTACTTC	CASSYPGLATSLQTQYF
TRBJ2-5	many	TRBV6-6	NA	TGTGCCAGCACCCGACCCATGGAGACCCAGTACTTC	CASTRPMETQYF
TRBJ2-5	many	TRBV6-2/TRBV6-3	NA	TGTGCCAGCAGTTACTCGAGGACCAGTAAGACCCAGTACTTC	CASSYSRTSKTQYF
TRBJ2-2	few	TRBV20-1	NA	TGCAGTGCTAGAGCTTATGGACAGTACACCGGGGAGCTGTTTTTT	CSARAYGQYTGELFF
TRBJ2-3	many	TRBV7-9	TRBD2	TGTGCCAGCAGCTTGGCCCTAGCGGGGGGGCAAGATACGCAGTATTTT	CASSLALAGGQDTQYF
TRBJ2-1	NA	TRBV7-9	NA	TGTGCCAGCAGCTTAGGGTCGGACTCGACCCAATACAATGAGCAGTTCTTC	CASSLGSDSTQYNEQFF
TRBJ1-2	few	TRBV5-1	NA	TGCGCCAGCAGCTTGGACAATTACTATGGCTACACCTTC	CASSLDNYYGYTF
TRBJ1-6	few	TRBV6-1	NA	TGTGCCAGCAGGATAGTAGGGAATTCACCCCTCCACTTT	CASRIVGNSPLHF
TRBJ1-2	many	TRBV7-2	NA	TGTGCCAGCAGCCTTAGTAGCTTTGGAGAGGGCTACACCTTC	CASSLSSFGEGYTF
TRBJ2-3	NA	TRBV4-1	TRBD1	TGCGCCAGCAGCCGCATACAGGGGAACACAGATACGCAGTATTTT	CASSRIQGNTDTQYF
TRBJ1-4	NA	TRBV7-9	TRBD1	TGTGCCAGCAGCTTGACCCAGGGGGCGAGCGAAAAACTGTTTTTT	CASSLTQGASEKLFF
TRBJ2-1	few	TRBV2	NA	TGTGCCAGCGAGGACAGAGTTGGAAATGAGCAGTTCTTC	CASEDRVGNEQFF
TRBJ2-7	NA	TRBV20-1	TRBD2	TGCAGTGCTGGGAGCGGGGAAGCCTCCTACGAGCAGTACTTC	CSAGSGEASYEQYF
TRBJ2-7	many	TRBV7-3	NA	TGTGCCAGCAGCTTAACGGCGGGATACGAGCAGTACTTC	CASSLTAGYEQYF
TRBJ2-3	few	TRBV5-1	NA	TGCGCCAGCAGGGGCATTGGCACAGATACGCAGTATTTT	CASRGIGTDTQYF
TRBJ2-7	NA	TRBV3-1	NA	TGTGCCAGCAGCGGATGGTACGAGCAGTACTTC	CASSGWYEQYF
TRBJ2-1	NA	TRBV20-1	NA	TGCAGTGGGACCAGAGCGGCTGAGCAGTTCTTC	CSGTRAAEQFF
TRBJ1-6	few	TRBV5-6	TRBD1	TGTGCCAGCAGCCTCGGACAGGTGGATTCACCCCTCCACTTT	CASSLGQVDSPLHF
TRBJ1-3	few	TRBV6-1	TRBD1	TGTGCCAGCAGTAAGGACAGGGCTTACTCTGGAAACACCATATATTTT	CASSKDRAYSGNTIYF
TRBJ1-1	NA	TRBV7-3	TRBD1	TGTGCCAGCAGCGCGACAGGGATCCTCACTGAAGCTTTCTTT	CASSATGILTEAFF
TRBJ2-5	NA	TRBV11-2	NA	TGTGCCAGCAGCTTGAGGGCAGCCGGGTACCAAGAGACCCAGTACTTC	CASSLRAAGYQETQYF